This T cell receptor (beta chain) came from a study of shared clonotypes between healthy human individuals. In the study overall: Every donor yielded three CD4 naive, three CD4 memory, two CD8 naive and one CD8 memory plate. Findings of the study overall: Clonotype sharing across a handful of donors was observed for 4% to 6.5% of naive CD4 clonotypes.

This clone is a singleton in its sample. What it binds is unknown. A junction end diverges from the germline sequence, so it may reflect a read error. The CDR3 has 13 amino acids. The germline V gene encodes CDR1 GTSNPN and CDR2 SVGIG (reference sequence). Generated by immunoSEQ multiplex PCR, the TCRdb table keeps only in-frame clones and is missing some. Here the sample spans approximately 2.3 million clones, more than 85% being singletons. The source material was naive CD4+ T cells from PBMCs. Documented subset: CD45RA+ positively selected. This TCR was recovered from a man aged 18 to 35 in good health. Some clones in this sample may be carry-over from other donors' samples. The chain combines TRBV30 with TRBJ1-2; D not resolved. CDR3 nucleotides: TGTGCCTGGAGTGTAAAGTCATCGGACCGGTGGGCTTTC. The encoded protein is CAWSVKSSDRWAF.